This T cell receptor (beta chain) was identified in a study of blood T cell repertoires in COVID-19. Turning to the study itself: Researchers got acute and convalescent COVID-19 samples from the United States, Italy and Spain. PBMCs, B-cell-depleted T cells, or T cells were the source of the cDNA or gDNA that made up the material.

Original analysis: Reference gene primer amplification yielded estimated nucleated cell counts. TCRdb's table, derived via immunoSEQ multiplex PCR, lists solely in-frame clones and lacks some. That table is the source of V, J and clone size, and D and trimming were worked out from the DNA. Of 200,000 to 300,000 clones listed, around nine tenths are singletons. This clone was seen a few times. The CDR3 contains 17 residues. Germline assignment: CDR1 SGHRS and CDR2 YFSETQ. J lost 7 bases, V lost 5 bases, and 15 bases had no gene match. The material sequenced was peripheral blood. This clonotype was obtained from a man aged 30-40 years with active or convalescent COVID-19. V is TRBV5-1 and J is TRBJ1-4, with 9 nucleotides matching TRBD1. The CDR3 is CASSGPSRTGGTEKLFF. The DNA of the CDR3 is TGCGCCAGCAGTGGTCCCTCAAGAACAGGGGGCACTGAAAAACTGTTTTTT.